Listed here are 29 T cell receptor beta chains from one sample, sequenced in a study of graft-versus-host responses after intestinal transplantation. Measured with immunoSEQ multiplex PCR; TCRdb has only the in-frame clones, and not every one. The sample lists about 93,000 clones, over 85% seen once, with roughly 0.49% in the top ten. Their antigen targets remain unknown. Sequencing was performed on unstimulated CD8+ T cells sorted from spleen or lymph node cells, taken before intestinal transplant. These receptors were obtained from a human donor who received an intestinal transplant.

This clone appeared a few times. The chain has TRBV5-4 and TRBJ1-2; 9 bases map to TRBD1. Losses at the gene ends were 5 bases for V and 2 bases for J; bases not matched to a gene: 7. The length of the CDR3 is 15 residues. Germline values: CDR1 SGHNT, CDR2 YYREEE (reference sequence). The CDR3 loop reads CASRGPGQGNYGYTF. The CDR3 nucleotides read TGTGCCAGCAGGGGGCCGGGACAGGGCAACTATGGCTACACCTTC.

The chain recombines TRBV29-1 with TRBJ2-2, with TRBD2 matching over 8 bases. From germline, CDR1 is SQVTM and CDR2 ANQGSEA. The CDR3 extends over 14 amino acids. V lost 4 bases, J lost 6 bases, and 7 bases stayed unmatched. CDR3 in DNA: TGCAGCGTTGTTGACGGGGGGGTCGCCGGGGAGCTGTTTTTT. Encoded protein: CSVVDGGVAGELFF.

This rearrangement joins TRBV27 to TRBJ1-5, with D maybe TRBD1 (5 bases). This CDR3 region has 14 residues. The ends were cut back, 6 bases at V and 0 bases at J, with 9 bases in the middle. The germline gives CDR1 MNHEY, CDR2 SMNVEV (reference sequence). The CDR3 DNA reads TGTGCCAGCAGCACAGGATATAGCAATCAGCCCCAGCATTTT. Residues: CASSTGYSNQPQHF.

This rearrangement joins TRBV9 to TRBJ1-2; tentatively, D is TRBD1 (6 bases). The length of the CDR3 is 15 residues. Germline V gives CDR1 SGDLS, CDR2 YYNGEE. Trimming pared 4 bases from V and 7 bases from J, leaving 20 bases between. The CDR3 is CASSIDPNGQTGYTF. CDR3 nucleotide sequence: TGTGCCAGCAGCATCGACCCCAACGGACAGACTGGCTACACCTTC.

This sequence joins TRBV4-2 and TRBJ2-3; maybe TRBD2 (7 bases). Germline assignment: CDR1 LGHNA and CDR2 YNFKEQ. Trimming pared 0 bases from V and 2 bases from J, leaving 12 bases between. This CDR3 has 16 amino acids. The CDR3 loop is CASSQERGQHTDTQYF. As DNA, the CDR3 is TGTGCCAGCAGCCAAGAGCGGGGGCAACACACAGATACGCAGTATTTT.

CDR3 nucleotides: TGCGCCAGCAGCTTGGACGGGGACTTCAGATCTGGCTACACCTTC. This gives the protein CASSLDGDFRSGYTF. V is TRBV5-1 and J is TRBJ1-2; a possible D gene is TRBD1 (5 bases). Trimming pared 0 bases from V and 7 bases from J, leaving 16 bases between. There are 15 residues in the CDR3. Germline CDR1 is SGHRS and CDR2 is YFSETQ. The full variable domain, its missing parts supplied by reference TRBV5-1 and TRBJ1-2, is KAGVTQTPRYLIKTRGQQVTLSCSPISGHRSVSWYQQTPGQGLQFLFEYFSETQRNKGNFPGRFSGRQFSNSRSEMNVSTLELGDSALYLCASSLDGDFRSGYTFGSGTRLTVV.

The chain is built from TRBV19 and TRBJ2-7; 8 bases fit TRBD2. The V segment lost 4 bases and the J segment 2 bases; nucleotides outside the gene matches: 10. The CDR3 is made up of 16 amino acids. Germline V lookup: CDR1 LNHDA, CDR2 SQIVND (reference sequence). The CDR3 DNA sequence: TGTGCCAGTAGTACGGACGAGCGGGAGCCCACCTACGAGCAGTACTTC. Its protein is CASSTDEREPTYEQYF.

The genes are TRBV6-6 and TRBJ2-7; TRBD1 matches 8 bases. CDR3 length: 12 amino acids. Germline lookup yields CDR1 MNHNY and CDR2 SVGAGI (reference sequence). The V and J ends lost 6 bases and 2 bases, in that order; junction bases with no gene match: 0. CDR3 protein: CASRQGAYEQYF. The CDR3 nucleotides read TGTGCCAGCAGACAGGGGGCCTACGAGCAGTACTTC.

This chain connects TRBV30 to TRBJ2-3, with 8 nucleotides matching TRBD2. Germline V lookup: CDR1 GTSNPN, CDR2 SVGIG (reference sequence). The J segment lost 6 bases and the V segment lost 4 bases, leaving 9 bases of the junction unmatched. The CDR3 consists of 14 residues. DNA for the CDR3: TGTGCCTGGACGGGCCTAGCGGGTCCGGATACGCAGTATTTT. Residues: CAWTGLAGPDTQYF.

This chain uses TRBV13 with TRBJ2-7; maybe TRBD1 (5 bases). The V end lost 2 bases, the J end lost 6 bases, and 11 bases lay between the germline ends. CDR1 and CDR2 from the germline V gene are PRHDT and FYEKMQ (reference sequence). This CDR3 is built from 13 residues. This CDR3 reads CASSLSTEGEQYF. The CDR3 nucleotides read TGTGCCAGCAGCTTATCGACAGAAGGCGAGCAGTACTTC.

This chain connects TRBV4-2 to TRBJ2-3; TRBD2 is a possible D gene (7 bases). This CDR3 is 16 amino acids long. CDR1 and CDR2 (germline): LGHNA, YNFKEQ. V lost 7 bases, J lost 4 bases, and 21 bases lay in between. As DNA, the CDR3 is TGTGCCAGCATTCAAGATGGGGGGGGCCGCGCAGATACGCAGTATTTT. Its protein product is CASIQDGGGRADTQYF.

The chain employs TRBV28 and TRBJ2-3, with D possibly TRBD1 on 6 matching bases. This CDR3 contains 15 residues. The V and J ends lost 1 base and 1 base respectively, with 9 bases between them. Germline assignment: CDR1 MDHEN and CDR2 SYDVKM. The CDR3 sequence: CASSLLDSRTDTQYF. In nucleotides, the CDR3 is TGTGCCAGCAGTTTATTGGACAGCCGCACAGATACGCAGTATTTT.

This sequence joins TRBV27 and TRBJ1-1, with 7 bases fitting TRBD1. Per germline, CDR1 MNHEY and CDR2 SMNVEV (reference sequence). V lost 5 bases to trimming and J lost 1 base; unmatched junction nucleotides: 1. The CDR3 is 13 amino acids. CDR3 loop: CASSRQGNTEAFF. Here the CDR3 DNA reads TGTGCCAGCAGTAGACAGGGGAACACTGAAGCTTTCTTT.

V is TRBV1 and J is TRBJ2-5; the table's D call, TRBD1, has no DNA check behind it. TRBV1 is shown as a pseudogene. The CDR3 contains 16 residues. This chain's CDR3 is CTSSQALDRRVETQYF. CDR3 coding DNA: TGCACCAGCAGCCAGGCTCTGGACAGGCGGGTCGAGACCCAGTACTTC.

This rearrangement joins TRBV10-1 to TRBJ1-1; tentative D call: TRBD1 (5 bases). Germline-derived CDR1 and CDR2 are WNHNN and SYGVQD (reference sequence). The CDR3 length is 14 residues. V was cut by 3 bases and J by 10 bases, with 18 bases left in between. CDR3 in DNA: TGCGCCAGCAGTGATCGGGGGAATCTGCTTGGAGCTTTCTTT. The encoded protein is CASSDRGNLLGAFF.

This rearrangement joins TRBV19 to TRBJ2-7; 14 bases match TRBD2. The CDR3 contains 13 residues. The germline gives CDR1 LNHDA, CDR2 SQIVND (reference sequence). The trim removed 11 bases at V and 3 bases at J, leaving 3 bases unmatched. CDR3 DNA sequence: TGTGCCGTTGGACTAGCGGGGGGCTACGAGCAGTACTTC. Its protein is CAVGLAGGYEQYF.

The chain combines TRBV4-1 with TRBJ2-7; 10 bases are a match to TRBD2. Per the germline V gene, CDR1 is MGHRA and CDR2 is YSYEKL. This CDR3 is built from 16 residues. With V trimmed by 4 bases and J by 0 bases, 6 bases remained unmatched. Written as DNA, the CDR3 is TGCGCCAGCAGCCCTTTTGCTAGCGGGAGCTCCTACGAGCAGTACTTC. Its translation is CASSPFASGSSYEQYF.

V and J are TRBV14 and TRBJ2-7; maybe TRBD1 (6 bases). The CDR3 length is 16 residues. Germline V gene data show CDR1 as SGHDN and CDR2 as FVKESK. V lost 0 bases, J lost 1 base, and 13 bases lay in between. The CDR3 protein is CASSQDPDRLSYEQYF. The CDR3 DNA is TGTGCCAGCAGCCAAGATCCGGACAGACTATCCTACGAGCAGTACTTC.

The chain has TRBV9 and TRBJ2-7; 8 bases fit TRBD2. The CDR3 is 16 amino acids. Unmatched junction bases numbered 10, after V lost 3 bases and J lost 2 bases. Looked up from germline, CDR1 is SGDLS and CDR2 is YYNGEE. The CDR3 sequence: CASSARLLAGPYEQYF. The CDR3 DNA is TGTGCCAGCAGCGCCCGACTCTTAGCGGGGCCCTACGAGCAGTACTTC.

The chain combines TRBV2 with TRBJ1-1; D is possibly TRBD1 (6 bases). V was shortened by 9 bases and J by 2 bases, with 19 bases between the two germline ends. Germline V gene data show CDR1 as SNHLY and CDR2 as FYNNEI. The CDR3 consists of 15 residues. CDR3 bases: TGTGCCAGAGATTCCCGGGACAAAATTAACACTGAAGCTTTCTTT. Translated, it gives CARDSRDKINTEAFF.

The chain couples TRBV19 to TRBJ1-1; tentative D call: TRBD1 (6 bases). The CDR3 covers 13 residues. Trimming removed 5 bases from V and 2 bases from J, with 9 bases in between. The germline V gene has CDR1 LNHDA and CDR2 SQIVND (reference sequence). CDR3 nucleotides: TGTGCCAGTAGTGACAGGCTAAACACTGAAGCTTTCTTT. The encoded protein is CASSDRLNTEAFF.

The chain combines TRBV4-3 with TRBJ2-5; 7 nucleotides align to TRBD1. V lost 0 bases to trimming and J lost 5 bases; unmatched junction nucleotides: 15. The germline V gene encodes CDR1 LGHNA and CDR2 YSLEER. This CDR3 is 18 amino acids long. CDR3 amino acids: CASSQEALRQGPQETQYF. Written as DNA, the CDR3 is TGCGCCAGCAGCCAAGAAGCCCTCAGACAGGGCCCACAGGAGACCCAGTACTTC.

The chain employs TRBV7-9 and TRBJ2-7; D is possibly TRBD1 (5 bases). This CDR3 is 14 amino acids long. V lost 3 bases to trimming and J lost 4 bases, with 13 bases between them. Germline V CDR1 and CDR2: SEHNR, FQNEAQ (reference sequence). This chain's CDR3 is CASSFVREGYEQYF. The CDR3 region has the DNA TGTGCCAGCAGCTTCGTCAGGGAAGGGTACGAGCAGTACTTC. The whole variable domain, remainder taken from reference TRBV7-9 and TRBJ2-7, is DTGVSQNPRHKITKRGQNVTFRCDPISEHNRLYWYRQTLGQGPEFLTYFQNEAQLEKSRLLSDRFSAERPKGSFSTLEIQRTEQGDSAMYLCASSFVREGYEQYFGPGTRLTVT.

The CDR3 nucleotides read TGTGCCTTAGCGGGCCGGGACTCCTACGAGCAGTACTTC. Translated: CALAGRDSYEQYF. The V call is TRBV2, the J call TRBJ2-7, with 7 bases that match TRBD2. V gave up 11 bases and J gave up 0 bases; unmatched junction bases: 7. Germline V gene data show CDR1 as SNHLY and CDR2 as FYNNEI. The length of the CDR3 is 13 residues.

This chain uses TRBV4-1 with TRBJ1-1; TRBD1 agrees at 8 bases. The V gene end was trimmed by 5 bases and the J gene end by 1 base; junction bases not matched to a gene: 3. This CDR3 is built from 14 residues. From germline, CDR1 is MGHRA and CDR2 YSYEKL. The CDR3 DNA is TGCGCCAGCAGCTTCGGACAGGGGAACACTGAAGCTTTCTTT. Protein: CASSFGQGNTEAFF.

The count of this clone is one. V usage is TRBV19 and J usage is TRBJ1-1; D might be TRBD1 (6 bases). CDR1 LNHDA and CDR2 SQIVND come from the germline V gene (reference sequence). The CDR3 totals 15 residues. Trimming left V 3 bases short and J 1 base short, with 12 bases between. CDR3 in amino acids: CASSMGAGANTEAFF. The CDR3 region has the DNA TGTGCCAGTAGTATGGGGGCAGGGGCGAACACTGAAGCTTTCTTT.

The chain uses TRBV5-1 and TRBJ2-7, with D possibly being TRBD2 (7 bases). The CDR3 is 15 amino acids. Looked up from germline, CDR1 is SGHRS and CDR2 is YFSETQ. V was cut by 4 bases and J by 3 bases, with 17 bases left in between. The CDR3 DNA sequence: TGCGCCAGCAGCGGGCCCGGGGGGCGAGACTACGAGCAGTACTTC. This encodes CASSGPGGRDYEQYF.

The genes are TRBV7-8 and TRBJ2-3, with D perhaps TRBD1 (5 bases). Germline CDR1 reads SGHVS; CDR2 reads FQNEAQ. V lost 0 bases and J 2 bases, leaving 9 bases between the germline ends. This CDR3 spans 15 amino acids. The CDR3 sequence: CASSLATEFTDTQYF. The CDR3 bases are TGTGCCAGCAGCTTAGCGACAGAATTCACAGATACGCAGTATTTT.

The chain has TRBV5-4 and TRBJ1-1, with a weak D call TRBD1 (5 bases). The CDR3 has 14 residues. Trimming took off 2 bases at V and 6 bases at J, with 14 bases between the two ends. Germline lookup yields CDR1 SGHNT and CDR2 YYREEE (reference sequence). The CDR3 here is CASSLLRGSPEAFF. DNA of the CDR3: TGTGCCAGCAGCTTACTAAGGGGATCACCTGAAGCTTTCTTT. Filled out from reference TRBV5-4 and TRBJ1-1, the complete variable domain reads ETGVTQSPTHLIKTRGQQVTLRCSSQSGHNTVSWYQQALGQGPQFIFQYYREEENGRGNFPPRFSGLQFPNYSSELNVNALELDDSALYLCASSLLRGSPEAFFGQGTRLTVV.